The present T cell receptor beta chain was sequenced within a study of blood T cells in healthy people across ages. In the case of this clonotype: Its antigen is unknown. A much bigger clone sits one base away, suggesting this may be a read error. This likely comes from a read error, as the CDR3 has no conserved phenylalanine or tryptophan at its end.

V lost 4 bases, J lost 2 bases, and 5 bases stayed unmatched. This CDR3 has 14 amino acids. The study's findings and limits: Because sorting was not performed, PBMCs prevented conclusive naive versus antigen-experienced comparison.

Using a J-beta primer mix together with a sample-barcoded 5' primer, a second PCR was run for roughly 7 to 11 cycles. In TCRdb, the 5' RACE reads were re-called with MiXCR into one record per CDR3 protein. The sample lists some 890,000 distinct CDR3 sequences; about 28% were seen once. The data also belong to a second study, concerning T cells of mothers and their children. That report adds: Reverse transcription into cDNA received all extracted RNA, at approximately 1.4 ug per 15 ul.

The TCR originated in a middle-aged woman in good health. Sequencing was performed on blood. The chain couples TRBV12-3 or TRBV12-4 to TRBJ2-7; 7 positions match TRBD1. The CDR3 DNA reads TGTGCCAGCAGTTCGGGGACAGAAGCCTACGAGCAGTACTCC. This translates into CASSSGTEAYEQYS.